This is a list of T cell receptor beta chains from one sample in a study of blood T cell repertoires in COVID-19. Sequencing used immunoSEQ multiplex PCR; TCRdb keeps in-frame clones, though not all of them. Here the sample spans 200,000 or so clones, nearly 90% being singletons. The source material was PBMCs or T cells enriched from blood (not recorded which). These receptors all stem from a man under 40 who had recovered from COVID-19. The CDR3 runs from the conserved cysteine through the conserved F or W. The order of the fields is D gene, clone size, V gene, J gene, CDR3 DNA, CDR3 protein. A D gene is named only where the DNA matches it firmly. Part of the rows lack a size; the others show once, few, many or a class for expanded clones.

d_call: TRBD1; clone_size: .; v_call: TRBV28; j_call: TRBJ1-4; cdr3_nt: TGTGCCAGCAGTTTACGGACAGGGGACATAAATGAAAAACTGTTTTTT; cdr3_aa: CASSLRTGDINEKLFF
d_call: TRBD1; clone_size: .; v_call: TRBV19; j_call: TRBJ1-5; cdr3_nt: TGTGCCAGTAACCCGGAGGACAGGGGCTCGAATCAGCCCCAGCATTTT; cdr3_aa: CASNPEDRGSNQPQHF
d_call: .; clone_size: .; v_call: TRBV28; j_call: TRBJ2-7; cdr3_nt: TGTGCCAGCAACGGGGTAGTATCCTACGAGCAGTACTTC; cdr3_aa: CASNGVVSYEQYF
d_call: .; clone_size: .; v_call: TRBV7-8; j_call: TRBJ2-1; cdr3_nt: TGTGCCAGCAGCTTAGGGGGGCGCTCCTACAATGAGCAGTTCTTC; cdr3_aa: CASSLGGRSYNEQFF
d_call: .; clone_size: .; v_call: TRBV4-2; j_call: TRBJ1-5; cdr3_nt: TGTGCCAGCAGCCAAGATCAGATACGAGGGGTGCGGGACCATCAGCCCCAGCATTTT; cdr3_aa: CASSQDQIRGVRDHQPQHF
d_call: .; clone_size: .; v_call: TRBV19; j_call: TRBJ2-1; cdr3_nt: TGTGCCAGTAGTTCGAGGACAGCGAAAGACTACAATGAGCAGTTCTTC; cdr3_aa: CASSSRTAKDYNEQFF
d_call: .; clone_size: few; v_call: TRBV18; j_call: TRBJ2-6; cdr3_nt: TGTGCCAGCTCACCAAGGACCCGGCGGGAATCAGCTGGGGCCAACGTCCTGACTTTC; cdr3_aa: CASSPRTRRESAGANVLTF
d_call: TRBD1; clone_size: .; v_call: TRBV20-1; j_call: TRBJ2-3; cdr3_nt: TGCAGTGCCAGTGGACAGGGGGCAGATACGCAGTATTTT; cdr3_aa: CSASGQGADTQYF
d_call: TRBD1; clone_size: .; v_call: TRBV10-3; j_call: TRBJ1-6; cdr3_nt: TGTGCCACCCGGGACAGGGAGGGTTCACCCCTCCACTTT; cdr3_aa: CATRDREGSPLHF
d_call: .; clone_size: once; v_call: TRBV7-3; j_call: TRBJ1-2; cdr3_nt: TGTGCCAGCAGCTCCCGGGGGGAGGTCTCTTCTGAGGGCTACACCTTC; cdr3_aa: CASSSRGEVSSEGYTF
d_call: TRBD1; clone_size: .; v_call: TRBV30; j_call: TRBJ1-2; cdr3_nt: TGTGCCTGGAACAGGGGTCCTAACTATGGCTACACCTTC; cdr3_aa: CAWNRGPNYGYTF
d_call: .; clone_size: .; v_call: TRBV18; j_call: TRBJ2-5; cdr3_nt: TGTGCCAGCTCACCGGGCTCCCGGGAGACCCAGTACTTC; cdr3_aa: CASSPGSRETQYF
d_call: TRBD1; clone_size: .; v_call: TRBV3-1/TRBV3-2; j_call: TRBJ1-5; cdr3_nt: TGTGCCAGCAGCCAGGGGACAGGGGGGAATCAGCCCCAGCATTTT; cdr3_aa: CASSQGTGGNQPQHF
d_call: .; clone_size: .; v_call: TRBV27; j_call: TRBJ1-2; cdr3_nt: TGTGCCAGCAGACATATACAGGGATATGGCTACACCTTC; cdr3_aa: CASRHIQGYGYTF
d_call: TRBD1; clone_size: .; v_call: TRBV4-2; j_call: TRBJ1-1; cdr3_nt: TGTGCCAGCAGCCACGAGAAGGACAGGCGCCCGAACACTGAAGCTTTCTTT; cdr3_aa: CASSHEKDRRPNTEAFF
d_call: .; clone_size: .; v_call: TRBV10-3; j_call: TRBJ2-7; cdr3_nt: TGTGCCACCCCTCCCGAGCAGTACTTC; cdr3_aa: CATPPEQYF
d_call: .; clone_size: .; v_call: TRBV9; j_call: TRBJ1-4; cdr3_nt: TGTGCCAGCAGCGTTGGCGGCGGTGAAAAACTGTTTTTT; cdr3_aa: CASSVGGGEKLFF
d_call: TRBD2; clone_size: .; v_call: TRBV28; j_call: TRBJ2-1; cdr3_nt: TGTGCCAGCAGGGGCGGGACTAGCGAAAGAAATGAGCAGTTCTTC; cdr3_aa: CASRGGTSERNEQFF
d_call: TRBD2; clone_size: .; v_call: TRBV4-1; j_call: TRBJ2-7; cdr3_nt: TGCGCCAGCAGCCAAGAACCTCCGCCGGGACTAGCGGGAAGGGAGCAGTACTTC; cdr3_aa: CASSQEPPPGLAGREQYF
d_call: .; clone_size: .; v_call: TRBV6-5; j_call: TRBJ2-7; cdr3_nt: TGTGCCAGCAGTTACTCGGGGGACAACTACGAGCAGTACTTC; cdr3_aa: CASSYSGDNYEQYF
d_call: .; clone_size: .; v_call: TRBV21-1; j_call: TRBJ1-6; cdr3_nt: TGTGCCAGCAGCAAAGTTTCTGAAGACTTTCTGCGGAGCTCCTATAATTCACCCCTCCACTTT; cdr3_aa: CASSKVSEDFLRSSYNSPLHF
d_call: .; clone_size: .; v_call: TRBV6-2/TRBV6-3; j_call: TRBJ1-2; cdr3_nt: TGTGCCAGCAGTAACGGGAGGGGCGGCTACACCTTC; cdr3_aa: CASSNGRGGYTF
d_call: TRBD2; clone_size: few; v_call: TRBV11-2; j_call: TRBJ2-3; cdr3_nt: TGTGCCAGCAGCTTAGAAGGGACTAGCTACACAGATACGCAGTATTTT; cdr3_aa: CASSLEGTSYTDTQYF
d_call: TRBD1; clone_size: .; v_call: TRBV28; j_call: TRBJ2-1; cdr3_nt: TGTGCCAGCAGGCCACAGGGGTATGAGCAGTTCTTC; cdr3_aa: CASRPQGYEQFF
d_call: TRBD1; clone_size: .; v_call: TRBV7-9; j_call: TRBJ1-3; cdr3_nt: TGTGCCAGCAGCCCCAGGGGGGTGTGGTTAGGTCTCGGAAACACCATATATTTT; cdr3_aa: CASSPRGVWLGLGNTIYF
d_call: TRBD1; clone_size: .; v_call: TRBV7-2; j_call: TRBJ1-4; cdr3_nt: TGTGCCAGCAGCTTACGGACAGGGGGCGGTGAAAAACTGTTTTTT; cdr3_aa: CASSLRTGGGEKLFF
d_call: TRBD1; clone_size: .; v_call: TRBV7-2; j_call: TRBJ1-2; cdr3_nt: TGTGCCAGCAGCTTATCCACGGACAGGGTACACGATGGCTACACCTTC; cdr3_aa: CASSLSTDRVHDGYTF
d_call: .; clone_size: .; v_call: TRBV20-1; j_call: TRBJ1-5; cdr3_nt: TGCAGTGCAGCCGGCAATCAGCCCCAGCATTTT; cdr3_aa: CSAAGNQPQHF
d_call: .; clone_size: once; v_call: TRBV28; j_call: TRBJ1-1; cdr3_nt: TGTGCCAGCAGTTTCAGGCAGGCGAACACTGAAGCTTTCTTT; cdr3_aa: CASSFRQANTEAFF
d_call: TRBD1; clone_size: .; v_call: TRBV7-2; j_call: TRBJ1-1; cdr3_nt: TGTGCCAGCAGCGTACGACAGGGTATGAACACTGAAGCTTTCTTT; cdr3_aa: CASSVRQGMNTEAFF
d_call: .; clone_size: .; v_call: TRBV7-8; j_call: TRBJ1-1; cdr3_nt: TGTGCCAGCAGCTCCTTTCGGGGAGGGGGATTCATAGGGATCACTGAAGCTTTCTTT; cdr3_aa: CASSSFRGGGFIGITEAFF
d_call: TRBD2; clone_size: once; v_call: TRBV19; j_call: TRBJ2-7; cdr3_nt: TGTGCCAGTAGTAATTCGGGACTAGCGGGATCCGTTCACTTC; cdr3_aa: CASSNSGLAGSVHF
d_call: .; clone_size: .; v_call: TRBV19; j_call: TRBJ1-1; cdr3_nt: TGTGCCAGTAGTATAAGGTGGCAGGGGAATGAAGCTTTCTTT; cdr3_aa: CASSIRWQGNEAFF
d_call: TRBD1; clone_size: .; v_call: TRBV5-4; j_call: TRBJ2-1; cdr3_nt: TGTGCCAGCAGCTTGGGCGGGACAGGGCCCAATGAGCAGTTCTTC; cdr3_aa: CASSLGGTGPNEQFF
d_call: .; clone_size: .; v_call: TRBV6-5; j_call: TRBJ1-2; cdr3_nt: TGTGCCAGCAGGGCCGTTACTAACTATGGCTACACCTTC; cdr3_aa: CASRAVTNYGYTF
d_call: TRBD1; clone_size: .; v_call: TRBV5-8; j_call: TRBJ1-2; cdr3_nt: TGTGCCAGCAGCTTAGACACAGGGGGAGGTGGCTACACCTTC; cdr3_aa: CASSLDTGGGGYTF
d_call: .; clone_size: .; v_call: TRBV12-5; j_call: TRBJ1-1; cdr3_nt: TGTGCTAGTGGTTCGACAGGAAACACTGAAGCTTTCTTT; cdr3_aa: CASGSTGNTEAFF
d_call: .; clone_size: once; v_call: TRBV7-2; j_call: TRBJ1-2; cdr3_nt: TGTGCCAGCAGCGGAAGGGGGATCTATGGCTACACCTTC; cdr3_aa: CASSGRGIYGYTF
d_call: TRBD2; clone_size: few; v_call: TRBV9; j_call: TRBJ2-2; cdr3_nt: TGTGCCAGCAGGCGGGAGGGCAATACCGGGGAGCTGTTTTTT; cdr3_aa: CASRREGNTGELFF
d_call: .; clone_size: .; v_call: TRBV7-8; j_call: TRBJ2-7; cdr3_nt: TGTGCCAGCAGCCCGGACATCTACGAGCAGTACTTC; cdr3_aa: CASSPDIYEQYF
d_call: .; clone_size: .; v_call: TRBV5-6; j_call: TRBJ2-5; cdr3_nt: TGTGCCAGCAGCTACGGGGTAAAAGAGACCCAGTACTTC; cdr3_aa: CASSYGVKETQYF
d_call: .; clone_size: .; v_call: TRBV12-3/TRBV12-4; j_call: TRBJ1-3; cdr3_nt: TGTGCCAGCAGTTTCGGAGATGGAAACACCATATATTTT; cdr3_aa: CASSFGDGNTIYF
d_call: .; clone_size: .; v_call: TRBV7-9; j_call: TRBJ1-1; cdr3_nt: TGTGCCAGCAGCCAGTCGTACACTGAAGCTTTCTTT; cdr3_aa: CASSQSYTEAFF
d_call: .; clone_size: .; v_call: TRBV10-3; j_call: TRBJ2-1; cdr3_nt: TGTGCCATCAGGGAACCCGGGGGACCCGAGCAGTTCTTC; cdr3_aa: CAIREPGGPEQFF
d_call: TRBD1; clone_size: .; v_call: TRBV30; j_call: TRBJ1-4; cdr3_nt: TGTGCCTGGAGCGGCGGACAGGGACTACCCCTTGAAAAACTGTTTTTT; cdr3_aa: CAWSGGQGLPLEKLFF
d_call: .; clone_size: .; v_call: TRBV28; j_call: TRBJ1-2; cdr3_nt: TGTGCCAGCAGTTCGCCTCAGCGGCGTCTGAGGGGCTACACCTTC; cdr3_aa: CASSSPQRRLRGYTF
d_call: TRBD2; clone_size: .; v_call: TRBV9; j_call: TRBJ2-5; cdr3_nt: TGTGCCAGCAGCGTAGTGGAGATAGCGGGGAGGGAGACCCAGTACTTC; cdr3_aa: CASSVVEIAGRETQYF
d_call: .; clone_size: .; v_call: TRBV6-4; j_call: TRBJ2-1; cdr3_nt: TGTGCCAGCAGTGACGGGGCACCTAGCTCCTACAATGAGCAGTTCTTC; cdr3_aa: CASSDGAPSSYNEQFF
d_call: .; clone_size: .; v_call: TRBV10-2; j_call: TRBJ1-2; cdr3_nt: TGCGCCAGCAGTGCCGCAGGCAATGGCTACACCTTC; cdr3_aa: CASSAAGNGYTF
d_call: .; clone_size: once; v_call: TRBV19; j_call: TRBJ2-7; cdr3_nt: TGTGCCAGTAGTATACGCCCGGGACTCGAGCAGTACTTC; cdr3_aa: CASSIRPGLEQYF
d_call: .; clone_size: .; v_call: TRBV27; j_call: TRBJ1-2; cdr3_nt: TGTGCCACCTCTGACAGCGTCTATGGCTACACCTTC; cdr3_aa: CATSDSVYGYTF
d_call: .; clone_size: .; v_call: TRBV6-5; j_call: TRBJ1-6; cdr3_nt: TGTGCCAGCAGTTACTCGGGACAAGACCCATCACCCCTCCACTTT; cdr3_aa: CASSYSGQDPSPLHF
d_call: .; clone_size: once; v_call: TRBV7-8; j_call: TRBJ2-2; cdr3_nt: TGTGCCAGCAGCCCAAATCAACTCGGGGGGGAGCTGTTTTTT; cdr3_aa: CASSPNQLGGELFF
d_call: TRBD2; clone_size: .; v_call: TRBV5-1; j_call: TRBJ2-7; cdr3_nt: TGCGCCAGCCGACTAGCAAGCACCATGAGTTACGAGCAGTACTTC; cdr3_aa: CASRLASTMSYEQYF
d_call: .; clone_size: .; v_call: TRBV30; j_call: TRBJ1-3; cdr3_nt: TGTGCCTGGAGTGCGGAACAGGCGACCTCTGGAAACACCATATATTTT; cdr3_aa: CAWSAEQATSGNTIYF
d_call: TRBD2; clone_size: .; v_call: TRBV2; j_call: TRBJ2-1; cdr3_nt: TGTGCCAGCAGTGACGGTCTAGCGGGGGACAATGAGCAGTTCTTC; cdr3_aa: CASSDGLAGDNEQFF
d_call: TRBD1; clone_size: .; v_call: TRBV7-8; j_call: TRBJ2-3; cdr3_nt: TGTGCCAGCAGCTTAGGACTGGACAGGTCTTCAGATACGCAGTATTTT; cdr3_aa: CASSLGLDRSSDTQYF
d_call: TRBD1; clone_size: few; v_call: TRBV27; j_call: TRBJ1-2; cdr3_nt: TGTGCCAGCAGGAATCAGGGGGCGCCGGGAGGCTACACCTTC; cdr3_aa: CASRNQGAPGGYTF
d_call: .; clone_size: .; v_call: TRBV18; j_call: TRBJ2-7; cdr3_nt: TGTGCCAGCTCACACCGTAGACAGGCCCTTGACGAGCAGTACTTC; cdr3_aa: CASSHRRQALDEQYF
d_call: TRBD1; clone_size: .; v_call: TRBV6-5; j_call: TRBJ2-1; cdr3_nt: TGTGCCAGCAGTTTCTTGGGGACAGCAAACAATGAGCAGTTCTTC; cdr3_aa: CASSFLGTANNEQFF